The 5 T cell receptor beta chains in this list originate from one sample, sequenced in a study of blood T cell repertoires in COVID-19. Repertoires were generated with immunoSEQ multiplex PCR, while TCRdb's copy carries only in-frame clones and drops some. The data hold 200,000 to 300,000 clones, with roughly nine tenths observed a single time. Material: peripheral blood. These TCRs come from a man in his 60s who had recovered from COVID-19.

The chain carries TRBV5-1 and TRBJ2-2, with 8 nucleotides matching TRBD2. V gave up 4 bases and J gave up 5 bases; unmatched junction bases: 16. Germline V lookup: CDR1 SGHRS, CDR2 YFSETQ. The CDR3 contains 18 residues. The CDR3 DNA is TGCGCCAGCAGCCCGGCGACGACTAGCGTAGTTACTACCGGGGAGCTGTTTTTT. It translates to CASSPATTSVVTTGELFF.

V usage is TRBV9 and J usage is TRBJ1-6, with 9 bases matching TRBD1. Germline assignment: CDR1 SGDLS and CDR2 YYNGEE. The trim removed 3 bases at V and 5 bases at J, leaving 9 bases unmatched. This CDR3 contains 17 residues. The CDR3 spells CASSGQTGGGNNSPLHF. The CDR3 nucleotides are TGTGCCAGCAGCGGCCAGACAGGGGGTGGTAATAATTCACCCCTCCACTTT.

V gene TRBV27 combines with J gene TRBJ2-7; D unclear. The length of the CDR3 is 13 residues. The V gene lost 2 bases and the J gene lost 2 bases, with 7 bases spanning the gap. Germline loops: CDR1 MNHEY, CDR2 SMNVEV (reference sequence). The CDR3 nucleotides read TGTGCCAGCAGTTTAACCGCTACCTACGAGCAGTACTTC. It yields the protein CASSLTATYEQYF.

The chain joins TRBV18 to TRBJ1-1, with 8 bases matching TRBD1. With 2 bases clipped from V and 7 bases from J, the junction kept 12 bases outside the gene matches. The CDR3 runs 16 residues. Germline V gene sequence: CDR1 KGHSH, CDR2 LQKENI. The CDR3 sequence is CASSPVLGQDFGEAFF. CDR3 coding DNA: TGTGCCAGCTCACCAGTGTTGGGACAGGATTTTGGTGAAGCTTTCTTT. The full variable domain, rest sourced from reference TRBV18 and TRBJ1-1, is NAGVMQNPRHLVRRRGQEARLRCSPMKGHSHVYWYRQLPEEGLKFMVYLQKENIIDESGMPKERFSAEFPKEGPSILRIQQVVRGDSAAYFCASSPVLGQDFGEAFFGQGTRLTVV.

The gene calls are TRBV7-9 and TRBJ2-2; D gene uncertain. Trimming took 5 bases from V and 5 from J, leaving 12 bases between them. Germline V gene sequence: CDR1 SEHNR, CDR2 FQNEAQ (reference sequence). This CDR3 region has 14 residues. CDR3 residues: CASSVPRQTGELFF. For the CDR3, the DNA is TGTGCCAGCAGCGTACCCCGACAAACCGGGGAGCTGTTTTTT. The variable domain in full, completed from reference TRBV7-9 and TRBJ2-2, reads DTGVSQNPRHKITKRGQNVTFRCDPISEHNRLYWYRQTLGQGPEFLTYFQNEAQLEKSRLLSDRFSAERPKGSFSTLEIQRTEQGDSAMYLCASSVPRQTGELFFGEGSRLTVL.